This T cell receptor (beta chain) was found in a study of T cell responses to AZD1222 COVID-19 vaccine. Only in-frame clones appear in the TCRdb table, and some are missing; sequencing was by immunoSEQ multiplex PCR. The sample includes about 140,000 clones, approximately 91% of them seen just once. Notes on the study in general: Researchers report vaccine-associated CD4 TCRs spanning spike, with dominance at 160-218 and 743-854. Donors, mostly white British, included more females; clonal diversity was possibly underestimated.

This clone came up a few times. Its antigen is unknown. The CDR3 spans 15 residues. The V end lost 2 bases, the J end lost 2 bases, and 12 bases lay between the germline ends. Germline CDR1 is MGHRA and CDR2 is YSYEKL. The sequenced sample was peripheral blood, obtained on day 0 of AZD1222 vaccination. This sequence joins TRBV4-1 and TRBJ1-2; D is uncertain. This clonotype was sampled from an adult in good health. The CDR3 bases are TGCGCCAGCAGCCAACCTCTGAACAGAAACTATGGCTACACCTTC. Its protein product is CASSQPLNRNYGYTF.